One and the same sample provided the 10 T cell receptor beta chains below, sequenced in a study of low-dose radiotherapy and immunotherapy resistance in tumors (dated by TCRdb to between 2021 and 2024). Sequenced using an Illumina HiSeq 2500. To make first-strand cDNA, Superscript III was used along with a set of TRAV- and TRBV-specific primers so that both the TCRalpha and TCRbeta chains were covered. TCRs were amplified for 20 to 25 PCR cycles with Phusion, using a constant-region primer paired with the adapter attached to the V primers. Clones were called with MiXCR by TCRdb after fastp trimmed the public reads at Q25, and only in-frame beta chains were retained. CDR3 protein sequences are deduplicated, and each keeps its most common genes and DNA. In this sample the table shows about 80,000 distinct CDR3 sequences, roughly 17% of which occur a single time. The ten largest clones add up to about 1.3% of the sample.

Interpreted using the paper, the time point label stands for: after trial treatment. The sample's treatment or condition label, decoded: LDRT plus nivolumab, ipilimumab, low-dose cyclophosphamide and aspirin (RACIN trial). This specimen consisted of PBMCs, obtained after low-dose radiotherapy plus immunotherapy. These receptors all stem from a male donor with prostate cancer.

Concerning this clonotype: The likely explanation is a read error, given a far larger clone one base away. This CDR3 fails to terminate in the conserved phenylalanine or tryptophan, so it likely reflects a read error. The chain uses TRBV29-1 and TRBJ2-1; the match to TRBD2 covers 9 bases. CDR1 and CDR2 (germline): SQVTM, ANQGSEA. The CDR3 length is 14 residues. The CDR3 reads CSARDRGAGGGQFL. The DNA for the CDR3 is TGCAGTGCTAGAGATAGGGGAGCGGGAGGAGGGCAGTTCTTA.

On this clonotype: This is likely an artifact of a read error, given a far larger clone one base away. The V and J genes are TRBV4-1 and TRBJ2-5; 11 nucleotides agree with TRBD2. The V gene's germline CDR1 is MGHRA and CDR2 YSYEKL. V lost 1 base, J lost 4 bases, and 14 bases stayed unmatched. The CDR3 is 19 amino acids. The CDR3 coding sequence is TGCGCCAGCAGCCAAGGGATCGCTGTAGCGGGAGGGCCGCGAGAGACCCAGTACTTC. Encoded protein: CASSQGIAVAGGPRETQYF.

Details on this clonotype: This likely came from a read error, as a far larger clone is one base away. The chain carries TRBV6-2 or TRBV6-3 and TRBJ2-7; possible D gene TRBD2, 6 bases. Trimming removed 5 bases from V and 7 bases from J, with 21 bases in between. The CDR3 is 15 residues long. Germline V gene lookup returns CDR1 MNHEY and CDR2 SVGEGT. CDR3 in amino acids: CASSPLSGAYNEQYF. DNA of the CDR3: TGTGCCAGCAGTCCCCTTTCGGGAGCCTACAATGAGCAGTACTTC.

In this sample, this clonotype turned up many times. The rearrangement links TRBV29-1 to TRBJ2-5, with 9 bases lining up with TRBD1. Germline V gives CDR1 SQVTM, CDR2 ANQGSEA. After removal of 4 bases from V and 4 bases from J, the junction contained 1 base not matched to a gene. CDR3 size: 12 residues. This CDR3 reads CSVGDRAETQYF. The DNA for the CDR3 is TGCAGCGTTGGGGACAGGGCAGAGACCCAGTACTTC.

This clonotype appeared many times. The CDR3 DNA is TGTGCTAGTGGTTCCTCCAAGACAGTGTACAATGAGCAGTTCTTC. Translated, it gives CASGSSKTVYNEQFF. The rearrangement joins TRBV12-5 to TRBJ2-1, with D possibly matching TRBD1 (5 bases). V lost 4 bases and J 4 bases, leaving 14 bases between the germline ends. The V gene's germline CDR1 is LGHNT and CDR2 FRNRAP. The CDR3 sequence is 15 residues long.

The gene calls are TRBV29-1 and TRBJ1-2, with D unclear. The ends were cut back, 3 bases at V and 2 bases at J, with 7 bases in the middle. This CDR3 region has 12 residues. From germline, CDR1 is SQVTM and CDR2 ANQGSEA. The CDR3 nucleotides read TGCAGCGTTGAGCCGGGAAACTATGGCTACACCTTC. Its translation: CSVEPGNYGYTF.

In this sample, this clonotype turned up many times. The rearrangement joins TRBV29-1 to TRBJ1-1; the D gene is possibly TRBD1 (6 bases). CDR1 SQVTM and CDR2 ANQGSEA come from the germline V gene. The V and J ends lost 4 bases and 7 bases respectively, with 10 bases between them. The CDR3 is 11 amino acids. The CDR3 reads CSVVGAVEAFF. In DNA form, the CDR3 reads TGCAGCGTTGTGGGGGCCGTTGAAGCTTTCTTT.

Ten or more counts support this clonotype. The chain carries TRBV10-3 and TRBJ1-5; D not certain. Looked up from germline, CDR1 is ENHRY and CDR2 is SYGVKD. Between the trimmed V and J ends, which lost 0 bases and 7 bases, there was a span of 4 bases. The CDR3 has 12 amino acids. CDR3 DNA sequence: TGTGCCATCAGTGAGTCGGGACAGCCCCAGCATTTT. Translating gives CAISESGQPQHF.

This clonotype was recorded at least ten times. This chain joins TRBV11-2 and TRBJ2-3; D not certain. Germline CDR1 and CDR2: SGHAT and FQNNGV. Between the trimmed V and J ends, which lost 5 bases and 2 bases, there was a span of 17 bases. The CDR3 runs to 16 residues. The CDR3, as DNA: TGTGCCAGCAGCCTGACCGTGACTGGCGACACAGATACGCAGTATTTT. This gives the protein CASSLTVTGDTDTQYF.

There are many counts of this clonotype. The gene calls are TRBV6-2 or TRBV6-3 and TRBJ2-2, with 10 positions matching TRBD2. The germline V gene has CDR1 MNHEY and CDR2 SVGEGT. This CDR3 has 18 residues. Germline trimming cut 5 bases from V and 0 bases from J; bases unmatched to any gene: 9. The CDR3 loop reads CASSRRTTSGSNTGELFF. CDR3 bases: TGTGCCAGCAGTAGAAGAACGACTAGCGGGTCGAACACCGGGGAGCTGTTTTTT.